This T cell receptor beta chain was found in a study of beta chain features in type 1 diabetes. Study-wide context: Regarding age, gender and cell yields, patients proved similar to healthy donors. Examined across all samples were some 110 million sorted cells.

A few counts support this clone. The antigen is not known. The CDR3 sequence is 15 residues long. The V gene's germline CDR1 is MDHEN and CDR2 SYDVKM. Trimming removed 5 bases from V and 7 bases from J, with 21 bases in between. Expressed TCRB transcripts were sequenced because the entire RNA isolate underwent reverse transcription. Libraries were prepared by immunoSEQ multiplex PCR; TCRdb keeps only in-frame clonotypes and omits some of them. The sample gives some 150,000 clones, over 8.5% of which show up once; about 2% is in the top ten. General study points: Among patients, naive, central memory and Treg TCRB repertoires appeared more similar than among healthy donors.

The chain has TRBV28 and TRBJ2-7; TRBD1 is a possible D gene (6 bases). The source material was central memory CD4+ T cells from blood. The TCR originated in a man aged 18 to 29 in good health. The CDR3 region has the DNA TGTGCCAGCAGTACCACAGGGAAAAGATTGGGGGAGCAGTACTTC. It encodes CASSTTGKRLGEQYF.